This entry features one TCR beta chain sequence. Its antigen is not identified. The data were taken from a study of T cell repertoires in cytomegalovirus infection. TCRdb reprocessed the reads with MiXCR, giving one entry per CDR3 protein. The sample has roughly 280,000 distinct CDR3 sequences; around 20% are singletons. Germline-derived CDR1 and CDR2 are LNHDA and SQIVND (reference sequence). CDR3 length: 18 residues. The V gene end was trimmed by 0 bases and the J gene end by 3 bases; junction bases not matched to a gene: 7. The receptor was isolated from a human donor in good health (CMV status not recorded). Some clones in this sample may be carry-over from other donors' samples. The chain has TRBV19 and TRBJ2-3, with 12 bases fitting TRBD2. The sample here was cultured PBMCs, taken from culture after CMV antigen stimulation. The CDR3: CASSIEATSGGKTDTQYF. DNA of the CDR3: TGTGCCAGTAGTATAGAAGCGACTAGCGGGGGAAAGACAGATACGCAGTATTTT.